Each of the 24 T cell receptor beta chains below was sequenced from the same sample in a study of blood T cell repertoires in COVID-19. Measured with immunoSEQ multiplex PCR; TCRdb has only the in-frame clones, and not every one. The data show 62,000 or so clones, with about 82% seen just once and 3% to 4.5% held by the top ten. The sample comprised PBMCs or T cells enriched from blood (not recorded which). These receptors came from a woman aged 40-49 years with acute COVID-19.

The rearrangement uses TRBV6-5 and TRBJ2-7; 8 bases map to TRBD1. After removal of 6 bases from V and 5 bases from J, the junction contained 9 bases not matched to a gene. CDR3 size: 14 residues. Germline-derived CDR1 and CDR2 are MNHEY and SVGAGI. Here the CDR3 reads CASRTRTGTDEQYV. The CDR3 DNA reads TGTGCCAGCAGAACCCGGACAGGGACGGACGAGCAGTACGTC.

This clone came up a few times. The chain links TRBV10-2 to TRBJ1-1; D call uncertain. This CDR3 has 13 residues. Trimming shortened V by 8 bases and J by 3 bases, and 13 bases separated the two germline ends. Germline V gene lookup returns CDR1 WSHSY and CDR2 SAAADI. The CDR3 DNA reads as TGCGCCAGCTGCTGGACGGAGGACACTGAAGCTTTCTTT. As protein: CASCWTEDTEAFF.

V usage is TRBV5-4 and J usage is TRBJ2-7, with TRBD2 identical over 10 bases. With 5 bases clipped from V and 7 bases from J, the junction kept 21 bases outside the gene matches. Germline CDR1 SGHNT, CDR2 YYREEE (reference sequence). CDR3 length: 18 residues. The CDR3 spells CASSPFGAGGPEVGEQYF. CDR3 sequence (DNA): TGTGCCAGCAGTCCCTTCGGAGCGGGAGGGCCAGAGGTGGGTGAGCAGTACTTC.

V is TRBV28 and J is TRBJ2-7; 9 bases fit TRBD1. The V and J ends lost 4 bases and 6 bases, in that order; junction bases with no gene match: 10. The CDR3 length is 15 residues. The germline V gene encodes CDR1 MDHEN and CDR2 SYDVKM. The CDR3 DNA is TGTGCCAGCAGTTCACCGGGACAGGGACTTGGCGAGCAGTACGTC. Encoded protein: CASSSPGQGLGEQYV.

V usage is TRBV11-2 and J usage is TRBJ2-2; the match to TRBD2 covers 8 bases. Germline values: CDR1 SGHAT, CDR2 FQNNGV. The CDR3 is 16 residues long. V shed 3 bases, J shed 6 bases, and the junction held 9 bases outside the gene matches. CDR3 bases: TGTGCCAGCAGCTTTAGGGTAGCGGGGCCTCCCGGGGAGCTGTTTTTT. Its protein product is CASSFRVAGPPGELFF.

In its sample, this clone was seen once. The CDR3 sequence: CATQDRAPLNYGYTF. In nucleotides, the CDR3 is TGTGCCACCCAGGACAGGGCTCCGCTTAACTATGGCTACACCTTC. This rearrangement joins TRBV2 to TRBJ1-2, with 8 bases that match TRBD1. V was pared by 10 bases and J by 1 base, with 11 bases of the junction left unmatched. Germline assignment: CDR1 SNHLY and CDR2 FYNNEI. This CDR3 is 15 amino acids long.

This clone appeared once. The chain couples TRBV4-2 to TRBJ2-7, with TRBD1 as a possible D gene (5 bases). V dropped 2 bases and J dropped 2 bases, with 16 bases sitting between them. The CDR3 has 16 residues. From germline, CDR1 is LGHNA and CDR2 YNFKEQ. The CDR3 DNA follows: TGTGCCAGCAGCCAATCCCCTCCGACAGCAGCCTACGAGCAGTACTTC. Translating gives CASSQSPPTAAYEQYF.

The chain uses TRBV5-6 and TRBJ1-1; D might be TRBD1 (5 bases). The germline V and J ends were trimmed by 2 bases and 5 bases, with 10 bases remaining between them. Germline CDR1 and CDR2: SGHDT and YYEEEE. The CDR3 consists of 13 residues. The CDR3 here is CASSFQGRTEAFF. CDR3 DNA sequence: TGTGCCAGCAGCTTCCAGGGTAGGACTGAAGCTTTCTTT.

This clone was detected ten times or more. The rearrangement links TRBV27 to TRBJ2-2; 8 nucleotides line up with TRBD2. Germline CDR1 MNHEY, CDR2 SMNVEV (reference sequence). V was pared by 8 bases and J by 7 bases, with 6 bases of the junction left unmatched. This CDR3 is 13 amino acids long. The CDR3 DNA sequence: TGTGCCAGCCAGCGGGAGTACGGCGGGGAGCTGTTTTTT. Its translation: CASQREYGGELFF.

This clone was detected only once. The chain uses TRBV27 and TRBJ2-2; 9 bases line up with TRBD2. In germline, CDR1 is MNHEY, CDR2 SMNVEV (reference sequence). The CDR3 contains 14 residues. The J segment lost 5 bases and the V segment lost 7 bases, leaving 5 bases of the junction unmatched. The CDR3 region has the DNA TGTGCCAGCAACGTCGGACTAGCGACCGGGGAGCTGTTTTTT. Its protein product is CASNVGLATGELFF.

The rearrangement uses TRBV28 and TRBJ1-5, with a possible D match to TRBD1 (6 bases). The ends were cut back, 8 bases at V and 2 bases at J, with 22 bases in the middle. The CDR3 spans 17 residues. Germline CDR1 and CDR2: MDHEN and SYDVKM. The DNA for the CDR3 is TGTGCCAGCCGGCGGATACCCAACAGGGATGGCAATCAGCCCCAGCATTTT. It encodes CASRRIPNRDGNQPQHF.

This CDR3 reads CASSSGMMSNQPQHF. For the CDR3, the DNA is TGTGCCAGCAGCTCAGGGATGATGAGCAATCAGCCCCAGCATTTT. The chain uses TRBV7-9 and TRBJ1-5, with a weak D call TRBD1 (5 bases). Deletions cut 4 bases from V and 1 base from J, with 11 bases between. Germline loops: CDR1 SEHNR, CDR2 FQNEAQ (reference sequence). This CDR3 region has 15 residues.

The chain is built from TRBV18 and TRBJ2-2; 8 bases agree with TRBD1. Germline CDR1 reads KGHSH; CDR2 reads LQKENI. This CDR3 has 16 residues. The junction had 8 bases not matched to a gene; V was cut back by 3 bases and J by 5 bases. The CDR3 loop reads CASSPSRGRGTGELFF. The CDR3 coding sequence is TGTGCCAGCTCACCTAGCAGGGGGCGCGGGACCGGGGAGCTGTTTTTT.

Only a few counts were recorded for this clone. J is TRBJ1-1 and V is TRBV19; no clear D gene. V lost 8 bases to trimming and J lost 1 base, with 20 bases between them. This CDR3 has 16 amino acids. Germline V gene sequence: CDR1 LNHDA, CDR2 SQIVND (reference sequence). Here the CDR3 reads CASVKEAGYRNTEAFF. The CDR3 coding sequence is TGTGCCAGTGTTAAGGAGGCAGGTTATCGGAACACTGAAGCTTTCTTT.

The chain employs TRBV7-9 and TRBJ1-1, with TRBD1 identical over 8 bases. The length of the CDR3 is 15 residues. Losses at the gene ends were 0 bases for V and 1 base for J; bases not matched to a gene: 1. Germline-derived CDR1 and CDR2 are SEHNR and FQNEAQ (reference sequence). The CDR3 reads CASSLAGTGNTEAFF. DNA of the CDR3: TGTGCCAGCAGCTTAGCGGGGACAGGGAACACTGAAGCTTTCTTT.

This clone was recorded a few times. Other nucleotide sequences from this sample produce the same CDR3. This chain uses TRBV4-1 with TRBJ1-2; TRBD1 might be the D (6 bases). Germline CDR1 reads MGHRA; CDR2 reads YSYEKL. The CDR3 extends over 15 amino acids. Trimming took 0 bases from V and 2 from J, leaving 10 bases between them. The CDR3 reads CASSQDRGQNYGYTF. DNA for the CDR3: TGCGCCAGCAGCCAAGATAGAGGACAGAACTATGGCTACACCTTC.

The V call is TRBV2, the J call TRBJ2-7; the D gene is possibly TRBD2 (6 bases). Trimming shortened V by 5 bases and J by 4 bases, and 18 bases separated the two germline ends. Per the germline V gene, CDR1 is SNHLY and CDR2 is FYNNEI. The CDR3 is 15 residues long. CDR3 DNA sequence: TGTGCCAGCAGTTTCCGAGGCGGGGCTACATACGAGCAGTACGTC. It encodes CASSFRGGATYEQYV.

The V call is TRBV4-1, the J call TRBJ2-2; 14 bases agree with TRBD2. Germline CDR1 and CDR2: MGHRA and YSYEKL. CDR3 length equals 18 residues. V was pared by 3 bases and J by 4 bases, with 7 bases of the junction left unmatched. The CDR3, as DNA: TGCGCCAGCAGCCAGGGGGGACTAGCGGGAGTAGGCACCGGGGAGCTGTTTTTT. This gives the protein CASSQGGLAGVGTGELFF.

DNA for the CDR3: TGTGCCAGTAGTATTCCAGGGGGAACTAGCACAGATACGCAGTATTTT. It codes for CASSIPGGTSTDTQYF. The chain carries TRBV19 and TRBJ2-3; the match to TRBD1 covers 7 bases. The CDR3 consists of 16 residues. V shed 3 bases, J shed 0 bases, and the junction held 6 bases outside the gene matches. Germline V CDR1 and CDR2: LNHDA, SQIVND (reference sequence).

The CDR3 is CASSLDRQANTEAFF. Written as DNA, the CDR3 is TGTGCCAGCAGCTTAGATCGGCAGGCGAACACTGAAGCTTTCTTT. The chain combines TRBV7-9 with TRBJ1-1; D is ambiguous. Trimming removed 1 base from V and 1 base from J, with 10 bases in between. Germline CDR1 SEHNR, CDR2 FQNEAQ (reference sequence). The CDR3 runs 15 residues.

The chain couples TRBV2 to TRBJ2-6; D is possibly TRBD2 (6 bases). Trimming cost V 3 bases and J 2 bases, with 11 bases left between them. The germline gives CDR1 SNHLY, CDR2 FYNNEI. The CDR3 spans 16 residues. CDR3 loop: CASSDRPSAGANVLTF. The CDR3 DNA follows: TGTGCCAGCAGTGATAGGCCTAGCGCTGGGGCCAACGTCCTGACTTTC.

CDR3 in DNA: TGTGCCAGCAGCAATAGCAATCAGCCCCAGCATTTT. This encodes CASSNSNQPQHF. The chain has TRBV6-5 and TRBJ1-5; unclear D gene. CDR3 length equals 12 residues. The germline V and J ends were trimmed by 6 bases and 0 bases, with 3 bases remaining between them. The germline CDR1 and CDR2 sequences are MNHEY and SVGAGI.

In its sample, this clone was seen once. The chain joins TRBV28 to TRBJ2-2, with a possible D match to TRBD2 (6 bases). The CDR3 sequence is 14 residues long. Germline loops: CDR1 MDHEN, CDR2 SYDVKM. The V and J ends lost 6 bases and 0 bases respectively, with 8 bases between them. The CDR3 spells CASRLAANTGELFF. The CDR3, as DNA: TGTGCCAGCAGACTAGCTGCGAACACCGGGGAGCTGTTTTTT.

The chain combines TRBV15 with TRBJ1-4; D not resolved. V was trimmed by 4 bases and J by 6 bases, leaving 18 bases between them. This CDR3 is 16 amino acids long. The germline V gene encodes CDR1 LNHNV and CDR2 YYDKDF (reference sequence). The CDR3 nucleotides read TGTGCCACCAGCATCGGGAAACACGGGTATGATGAAAAACTGTTTTTT. Amino acids: CATSIGKHGYDEKLFF.